This T cell receptor beta chain derives from a study of T cell changes during pregnancy in multiple sclerosis. Sequencing was performed with immunoSEQ multiplex PCR; in TCRdb, only in-frame clones are kept and a portion is missing. The sample shows 55,000 to 65,000 clones, 93% of them seen only once. The sample consisted of CD4+ T cells from peripheral blood mononuclear cells, taken before pregnancy. The receptor was derived from a female donor with multiple sclerosis, enrolled in a pregnancy study.

The CDR3 DNA follows: TGTGCCAGCAGCCCCCGTGGCAGGGGGCTTTCTGAAGCTTTCTTT. It codes for CASSPRGRGLSEAFF. The chain employs TRBV9 and TRBJ1-1; 8 bases align to TRBD1. The CDR3 has 15 residues. The V and J ends lost 4 bases and 6 bases, in that order; junction bases with no gene match: 11. The germline V gene has CDR1 SGDLS and CDR2 YYNGEE. The variable domain in full, with the rest retrieved from reference TRBV9 and TRBJ1-1, is DSGVTQTPKHLITATGQRVTLRCSPRSGDLSVYWYQQSLDQGLQFLIQYYNGEERAKGNILERFSAQQFPDLHSELNLSSLELGDSALYFCASSPRGRGLSEAFFGQGTRLTVV.